This T cell receptor (beta chain) appears in the sequencing data of a study of blood T cell repertoires in COVID-19. The overall study: Italy, Spain and the United States were the sources of the convalescent and acute COVID-19 samples.

Original analysis: For nucleated cells, counts were estimated from reference gene primer amplification. Assay used: immunoSEQ multiplex PCR; TCRdb lists only in-frame clones, some missing. V, J and clone size reflect that table, while D and trimming were determined from the DNA. Of approximately 350,000 clones in the sample, around 89% are singletons; the top ten hold over 1%. Germline V gene sequence: CDR1 MNHNS, CDR2 SASEGT. The CDR3 runs 16 residues. Trimming at V came to 4 bases and at J to 2 bases, leaving 10 bases not matched to a gene. Sample: peripheral blood. J is TRBJ1-1 and V is TRBV6-1; 7 nucleotides line up with TRBD1. This clonotype was sampled from a man in his forties with acute or convalescent COVID-19. CDR3 loop: CASSVLGTAANTEAFF. The DNA for the CDR3 is TGTGCCAGCAGTGTTCTAGGGACAGCGGCTAACACTGAAGCTTTCTTT.